Each of the 23 T cell receptor beta chains below was sequenced from the same sample in a study of monozygotic twins with inflammatory bowel disease. TCRdb reanalyzed the 5' RACE reads, giving one entry per CDR3 protein sequence and no DNA. Listed are approximately 400,000 distinct CDR3 sequences; around 2.4% falls within the top ten. The sequencing input was blood. These receptor sequences come from a human donor with ulcerative colitis or Crohn's disease, or a healthy co-twin of an affected twin (not recorded which).

The chain carries TRBV20-1 and TRBJ2-7; the D gene TCRdb calls, TRBD1, cannot be checked with no DNA. The germline V gene encodes CDR1 DFQATT and CDR2 SNEGSKA (reference sequence). This CDR3 is 12 amino acids long. CDR3 sequence: CSAARQGHEQYF.

V usage is TRBV7-2 and J usage is TRBJ2-1. This CDR3 has 16 amino acids. CDR1 and CDR2 from the germline V gene are SGHTA and FQGNSA. The CDR3 spells CASSFLTGTSYNEQFF.

The rearrangement joins TRBV10-3 to TRBJ1-5; with no DNA, the TCRdb D assignment of TRBD1 cannot be verified. This CDR3 comprises 14 residues. In germline, CDR1 is ENHRY, CDR2 SYGVKD. This chain's CDR3 is CAIRDDRGDQPQHF.

The chain joins TRBV4-2 to TRBJ1-2; TCRdb designates TRBD1, a call that cannot be tested without DNA. The length of the CDR3 is 17 residues. Germline assignment: CDR1 LGHNA and CDR2 YNFKEQ. The CDR3 loop is CASSPLGTGGGSYGYTF.

The chain is built from TRBV5-1 and TRBJ1-2. Germline V gene sequence: CDR1 SGHRS, CDR2 YFSETQ. The length of the CDR3 is 12 residues. CDR3 in amino acids: CASRPATYGYTF.

The chain links TRBV15 to TRBJ2-7. There are 13 residues in the CDR3. CDR1 is LNHNV and CDR2 is YYDKDF in the germline V gene (reference sequence). The CDR3 reads CATSRAPIYEQYF.

V gene TRBV30 combines with J gene TRBJ1-2; the D call from TCRdb, TRBD1, cannot be confirmed without DNA. The germline CDR1 and CDR2 sequences are GTSNPN and SVGIG (reference sequence). The length of the CDR3 is 13 residues. The CDR3 reads CAWILSGSGGYTF.

V gene TRBV6-1 combines with J gene TRBJ2-1; the D call from TCRdb, TRBD1, cannot be confirmed without DNA. The length of the CDR3 is 15 residues. CDR1 and CDR2 from the germline V gene are MNHNS and SASEGT. CDR3 loop: CAASRDPAKVDEQFF.

This chain connects TRBV4-1 to TRBJ2-1; TCRdb's D call of TRBD1 is untestable without DNA. This CDR3 spans 16 amino acids. Germline CDR1 reads MGHRA; CDR2 reads YSYEKL. The CDR3 region is CASSQVKSGGRNEQFF.

The rearrangement links TRBV28 to TRBJ2-3; TCRdb gives TRBD2 as the D gene, but with no DNA this cannot be confirmed. Germline loops: CDR1 MDHEN, CDR2 SYDVKM. The CDR3 totals 15 residues. This CDR3 reads CASTTAGEGHATQYF.

The V gene is TRBV4-3, the J gene TRBJ1-1; TCRdb designates TRBD1, a call that cannot be tested without DNA. The CDR3 totals 14 residues. CDR1 is LGHNA, CDR2 YSLEER, per germline. CDR3 loop: CASSLQGRGTEAFF.

The chain employs TRBV11-2 and TRBJ1-2; absent DNA, TCRdb's TRBD1 call cannot be checked. There are 13 residues in the CDR3. CDR1 SGHAT and CDR2 FQNNGV come from the germline V gene. This CDR3 reads CASSLRPRDGYTF.

J is TRBJ2-7 and V is TRBV5-1; the TRBD1 assignment by TCRdb is unverifiable without DNA. The CDR3 runs to 15 residues. Germline V lookup: CDR1 SGHRS, CDR2 YFSETQ. The CDR3 loop is CASSFLTDGTYEQYF.

The V and J genes are TRBV20-1 and TRBJ1-2; the TRBD1 assignment by TCRdb is unverifiable without DNA. The germline gives CDR1 DFQATT, CDR2 SNEGSKA (reference sequence). This CDR3 is built from 14 residues. The CDR3 region is CSARETGGERGYTF.

The chain combines TRBV6-6 with TRBJ2-7; the D gene TCRdb calls, TRBD2, cannot be checked with no DNA. The germline gives CDR1 MNHNY, CDR2 SVGAGI (reference sequence). This CDR3 has 14 amino acids. Here the CDR3 reads CASSDISEAYEQYF.

This chain joins TRBV4-2 and TRBJ2-7; there is no DNA to check the TCRdb D call of TRBD2. Germline assignment: CDR1 LGHNA and CDR2 YNFKEQ. This CDR3 has 16 amino acids. CDR3: CASSQDLPAGSYEQYF.

The chain carries TRBV2 and TRBJ2-1. The V gene's germline CDR1 is SNHLY and CDR2 FYNNEI. This CDR3 has 11 amino acids. Here the CDR3 reads CASRLRTEQFF.

The chain combines TRBV27 with TRBJ2-7; the D call of TRBD1 rests on TCRdb alone, since no DNA is present to check it. The CDR3 covers 14 residues. Germline CDR1 is MNHEY and CDR2 is SMNVEV (reference sequence). The CDR3 protein is CASSEQGKDHEQYF.

This sequence joins TRBV30 and TRBJ2-2; the D gene TCRdb calls, TRBD2, cannot be checked with no DNA. The germline gives CDR1 GTSNPN, CDR2 SVGIG (reference sequence). This CDR3 comprises 14 residues. The CDR3 sequence: CAWRIGSGTGELFF.

V is TRBV19 and J is TRBJ1-5; as DNA is missing, the TRBD1 call by TCRdb cannot be tested. Germline values: CDR1 LNHDA, CDR2 SQIVND (reference sequence). The CDR3 has 12 amino acids. CDR3 region: CASSEDRVFYHF.

This chain links TRBV2 with TRBJ1-4; checking the TCRdb D call of TRBD1 is not possible without DNA. The CDR3 is 17 residues long. Per germline, CDR1 SNHLY and CDR2 FYNNEI. CDR3 region: CASSERGTGPTNEKLFF.

The J gene is TRBJ2-1, the V gene TRBV20-1; the D gene TCRdb calls, TRBD2, cannot be checked with no DNA. Per the germline V gene, CDR1 is DFQATT and CDR2 is SNEGSKA (reference sequence). The length of the CDR3 is 15 residues. The CDR3 reads CSARVSGGSYNEQFF.

The V and J genes are TRBV20-1 and TRBJ1-1. The CDR3 consists of 15 residues. Germline V gives CDR1 DFQATT, CDR2 SNEGSKA (reference sequence). This CDR3 reads CSARGRGYGDTEAFF.